The entry below gives a single T cell receptor beta chain sequence along with its context. Its antigen is undetermined. This entry comes from a study of identical twins. The CDR3 extends over 17 amino acids. The germline V gene encodes CDR1 SGHRS and CDR2 YFSETQ. The ends were cut back, 2 bases at V and 0 bases at J, with 12 bases in the middle. Points from the study as a whole: The study found that models underestimated out-of-frame TCR alpha sharing in monozygotic twins. There is a chance that invariant MAIT and iNKT cells partially muddied zero-insertion analyses.

TCRdb re-derived calls from the 5' RACE reads in MiXCR, one entry per CDR3 protein. The sample includes about 900,000 distinct CDR3 sequences, around 12% of them seen just once. The data also belong to a second study, concerning yellow fever vaccine responses in identical twins.

The chain is built from TRBV5-1 and TRBJ2-6; the D gene is possibly TRBD1 (6 bases). The specimen was PBMCs. This clonotype originated in a woman aged 18-30 years in good health. For the CDR3, the DNA is TGCGCCAGCAGCTTCCGGGACAACGTCTCTGGGGCCAACGTCCTGACTTTC. Its translation: CASSFRDNVSGANVLTF.